These 30 T cell receptor beta chains were all obtained from the same sample, sequenced in a study of glioma-infiltrating T cells. Using RNA template, CDR3s of TCR alpha and beta were amplified with iRepertoire arm-PCR. TCRdb processed the multiplex PCR reads anew with MiXCR; each CDR3 protein has one entry. The table includes fewer than 500,000 distinct CDR3 sequences, 41% detected once. Source material: glioma tissue, nonneoplastic brain tissue, or PBMCs (not recorded which). These receptors were collected from a human donor with low-grade glioma or glioblastoma, undergoing nonglioma brain surgery, or in good health (not recorded which).

The chain uses TRBV3-1 and TRBJ1-2, with D uncertain. Germline V CDR1 and CDR2: LGHDT, YNNKEL (reference sequence). This CDR3 contains 16 residues. Trimming left V 0 bases short and J 8 bases short, with 19 bases between. CDR3 amino acids: CASSQDSRLGPFGYTF. In nucleotides, the CDR3 is TGTGCCAGCAGCCAAGATAGTAGGTTGGGTCCCTTCGGCTACACCTTC. Together with reference TRBV3-1 and TRBJ1-2, the CDR3 gives the full variable domain: DTAVSQTPKYLVTQMGNDKSIKCEQNLGHDTMYWYKQDSKKFLKIMFSYNNKELIINETVPNRFSPKSPDKAHLNLHINSLELGDSAVYFCASSQDSRLGPFGYTFGSGTRLTVV.

This clonotype was detected only a few times. This sequence joins TRBV7-6 and TRBJ2-1, with D possibly matching TRBD1 (5 bases). The CDR3 has 15 amino acids. V was pared by 4 bases and J by 7 bases, with 17 bases between. Germline CDR1 and CDR2: SGHVS and FNYEAQ. In DNA, the CDR3 is TGTGCCAGCAGCTCGGCGACAGCCTCTGGGAATGAGCAGTTCTTC. Its protein is CASSSATASGNEQFF.

The chain combines TRBV14 with TRBJ2-2, with 9 bases lining up with TRBD2. V lost 5 bases and J lost 6; bases outside the gene matches: 10. The CDR3 is 16 residues long. Germline values: CDR1 SGHDN, CDR2 FVKESK. CDR3 sequence: CASSSYSGREAGELFF. The DNA for the CDR3 is TGTGCCAGCAGCTCTTATAGCGGGAGAGAGGCCGGGGAGCTGTTTTTT.

The chain employs TRBV27 and TRBJ2-7; 8 nucleotides line up with TRBD2. The germline CDR1 and CDR2 sequences are MNHEY and SMNVEV (reference sequence). This CDR3 has 14 residues. V shed 7 bases, J shed 5 bases, and the junction held 10 bases outside the gene matches. The CDR3 reads CASTPGGGRNEQYF. DNA for the CDR3: TGTGCCAGCACCCCCGGGGGGGGCAGGAACGAGCAGTACTTC.

The chain couples TRBV20-1 to TRBJ1-2, with 8 positions matching TRBD1. Trimming at V came to 5 bases and at J to 1 base, leaving 6 bases not matched to a gene. Germline-derived CDR1 and CDR2 are DFQATT and SNEGSKA (reference sequence). This CDR3 comprises 14 residues. This chain's CDR3 is CSASGQGRNYGYTF. In DNA, the CDR3 is TGCAGTGCTTCTGGACAGGGACGTAACTATGGCTACACCTTC.

The chain joins TRBV7-2 to TRBJ1-5, with TRBD1 matching 9 bases. V was pared by 5 bases and J by 6 bases, with 5 bases of the junction left unmatched. The CDR3 consists of 14 residues. Germline CDR1 SGHTA, CDR2 FQGNSA. In DNA form, the CDR3 reads TGTGCCAGCAGCCGGGACAGGGATAGTCAGCCCCAGCATTTT. The encoded protein is CASSRDRDSQPQHF. Together with reference TRBV7-2 and TRBJ1-5, the CDR3 gives the full variable domain: GAGVSQSPSNKVTEKGKDVELRCDPISGHTALYWYRQSLGQGLEFLIYFQGNSAPDKSGLPSDRFSAERTGGSVSTLTIQRTQQEDSAVYLCASSRDRDSQPQHFGDGTRLSIL.

This clonotype has more than one count but fewer than ten. This chain joins TRBV29-1 and TRBJ1-2; D is undetermined. V was pared by 7 bases and J by 6 bases, with 3 bases between. The CDR3 has 8 amino acids. Germline lookup yields CDR1 SQVTM and CDR2 ANQGSEA. CDR3 DNA sequence: TGCAGCGCCAATGGCTACACCTTC. Protein sequence: CSANGYTF.

The sample holds a few counts of this clonotype. The gene calls are TRBV27 and TRBJ2-1; D not resolved. The CDR3 is 15 amino acids. V lost 3 bases to trimming and J lost 10 bases, with 19 bases between them. The germline CDR1 and CDR2 sequences are MNHEY and SMNVEV (reference sequence). The CDR3 region is CASSFRRNYNIEQFF. CDR3 nucleotides: TGTGCCAGCAGTTTTAGACGGAATTACAATATAGAGCAGTTCTTC.

CDR3 loop: CASSSVGNEQYF. The DNA for the CDR3 is TGTGCCAGCAGTTCTGTAGGGAACGAGCAGTACTTC. The V call is TRBV28, the J call TRBJ2-7; unclear D gene. From germline, CDR1 is MDHEN and CDR2 SYDVKM. V lost 4 bases and J 5 bases, leaving 9 bases between the germline ends. CDR3 size: 12 residues.

This clonotype was detected a few times. A much larger clone sits a single nucleotide away, making a read error possible. This rearrangement joins TRBV6-2 or TRBV6-3 to TRBJ2-7; D not resolved. The CDR3 covers 18 residues. Germline values: CDR1 MNHEY, CDR2 SVGEGT. V lost 5 bases to trimming and J lost 7 bases, with 30 bases between them. DNA of the CDR3: TGTGCCAGCAGTCGACAAACCGGCAGGATGTTCTTCGAGGATGAGCAGTACTTC. Its protein product is CASSRQTGRMFFEDEQYF.

The chain has TRBV7-9 and TRBJ2-7, with D possibly TRBD1 on 8 matching bases. The CDR3 has 14 amino acids. Trimming took off 11 bases at V and 4 bases at J, with 21 bases between the two ends. Germline CDR1 reads SEHNR; CDR2 reads FQNEAQ (reference sequence). Here the CDR3 reads CAGSGGQGGYEQYF. In DNA, the CDR3 is TGTGCCGGCTCGGGAGGACAGGGAGGGTACGAGCAGTACTTC.

About this clonotype: This sequence may be a read error, since a much larger clone differs from it by one base. The gene calls are TRBV6-2 or TRBV6-3 and TRBJ2-2, with D perhaps matching TRBD1 (5 bases). The CDR3 sequence is 15 residues long. Trimming took 6 bases from V and 7 from J, leaving 18 bases between them. Germline V gene sequence: CDR1 MNHEY, CDR2 SVGEGT. The CDR3 DNA follows: TGTGCCAGCAGCGATCTGCGCTGGGGCAGCGGGGAGCTGTTTTTT. It specifies CASSDLRWGSGELFF.

This clonotype has more than one count but fewer than ten. The rearrangement joins TRBV15 to TRBJ2-7, with D possibly TRBD1 on 6 matching bases. The germline CDR1 and CDR2 sequences are LNHNV and YYDKDF (reference sequence). The ends were cut back, 5 bases at V and 3 bases at J, with 14 bases in the middle. The CDR3 loop spans 14 amino acids. In nucleotides, the CDR3 is TGTGCCACCAGCCCCAGACAGGAGATCTACGAGCAGTACTTC. Its protein is CATSPRQEIYEQYF. Combining the CDR3 with reference TRBV15 and TRBJ2-7 gives the whole variable domain DAMVIQNPRYQVTQFGKPVTLSCSQTLNHNVMYWYQQKSSQAPKLLFHYYDKDFNNEADTPDNFQSRRPNTSFCFLDIRSPGLGDTAMYLCATSPRQEIYEQYFGPGTRLTVT.

This clonotype was picked up a small number of times. The chain recombines TRBV4-1 with TRBJ1-1, with D unresolved. Germline CDR1 reads MGHRA; CDR2 reads YSYEKL. The CDR3 is 15 residues long. V was cut by 1 base and J by 0 bases, with 9 bases left in between. The CDR3 spells CASSQGAGMNTEAFF. CDR3 bases: TGCGCCAGCAGCCAAGGGGCCGGAATGAACACTGAAGCTTTCTTT.

Regarding this clonotype: The CDR3 carries no conserved terminal phenylalanine or tryptophan, so it likely arises from a read error. The gene calls are TRBV7-9 and TRBJ2-6; maybe TRBD1 (6 bases). The germline gives CDR1 SEHNR, CDR2 FQNEAQ (reference sequence). Trimming stripped 6 bases from V and 1 base from J, with 10 bases between. The CDR3 is 15 amino acids. For the CDR3, the DNA is TGTGCCAGCAGTACAAGGGGGTCTGGGGCCAACGTCCTGACTCTC. Its translation: CASSTRGSGANVLTL.

V and J are TRBV10-3 and TRBJ2-1; 7 positions agree with TRBD2. V lost 0 bases, J lost 2 bases, and 4 bases stayed unmatched. The germline V gene encodes CDR1 ENHRY and CDR2 SYGVKD. This CDR3 has 16 amino acids. CDR3: CAISESVAGAYNEQFF. The DNA for the CDR3 is TGTGCCATCAGTGAGTCTGTGGCGGGAGCCTACAATGAGCAGTTCTTC.

The chain is built from TRBV2 and TRBJ2-7, with 14 bases aligning to TRBD2. The CDR3 is 15 residues long. V lost 6 bases, J lost 7 bases, and 8 bases stayed unmatched. Per germline, CDR1 SNHLY and CDR2 FYNNEI. The CDR3 loop reads CASRGGLAGEGEQYF. CDR3 DNA: TGTGCCAGCAGAGGGGGACTAGCGGGGGAAGGAGAGCAGTACTTC.

This clonotype occurred a few times. The rearrangement uses TRBV4-1 and TRBJ2-7; 7 bases match TRBD2. The CDR3 contains 16 residues. Trimming removed 3 bases from V and 7 bases from J; junction bases left unmatched: 15. CDR1 and CDR2 (germline): MGHRA, YSYEKL. The CDR3 nucleotides are TGCGCCAGCAGCCACCCCCCTGCGGGAGTAAGAAGTGAGCAGTACTTC. This sequence encodes CASSHPPAGVRSEQYF.

This chain uses TRBV28 with TRBJ2-4; 8 bases are a match to TRBD1. The V segment lost 5 bases and the J segment 2 bases; nucleotides outside the gene matches: 11. The CDR3 sequence is 17 residues long. Germline CDR1 and CDR2: MDHEN and SYDVKM. The CDR3 reads CASSLNTGGRSKNIQYF. The CDR3 DNA follows: TGTGCCAGCAGTCTGAACACAGGGGGTAGGTCCAAAAACATTCAGTACTTC.

The V and J genes are TRBV11-1 and TRBJ2-5; D is undetermined. Looked up from germline, CDR1 is SGHAT and CDR2 is FQDESV (reference sequence). CDR3 length: 11 residues. V lost 6 bases, J lost 2 bases, and 4 bases lay in between. The CDR3 here is CASRHQETQYF. CDR3 in DNA: TGTGCCAGCAGACATCAAGAGACCCAGTACTTC. The complete variable domain, with remaining parts taken from reference TRBV11-1 and TRBJ2-5, reads EAEVAQSPRYKITEKSQAVAFWCDPISGHATLYWYRQILGQGPELLVQFQDESVVDDSQLPKDRFSAERLKGVDSTLKIQPAELGDSAMYLCASRHQETQYFGPGTRLLVL.

This clonotype came up once. It may be a read error: a sequence one base away is much more abundant. The chain has TRBV5-5 and TRBJ2-1; D is unclear. CDR3 length: 15 residues. V shed 0 bases and J shed 10 bases, with 17 bases lying between them. CDR1 and CDR2 from the germline V gene are SGHKS and YYEKEE (reference sequence). The CDR3 reads CASSLEGITRMEQFF. The CDR3, as DNA: TGTGCCAGCAGCTTGGAAGGGATCACCCGGATGGAGCAGTTCTTC.

This clonotype was recorded many times. The rearrangement links TRBV28 to TRBJ1-5; possible D gene TRBD1, 5 bases. The CDR3 is 14 residues long. V was trimmed by 3 bases and J by 2 bases, leaving 8 bases between them. Germline V gene sequence: CDR1 MDHEN, CDR2 SYDVKM. As DNA, the CDR3 is TGTGCCAGCAGTTTGGCACAGGGCAATCAGCCCCAGCATTTT. Its protein product is CASSLAQGNQPQHF.

The chain uses TRBV4-1 and TRBJ2-1; 8 bases agree with TRBD1. The CDR3 sequence is 14 residues long. Losses at the gene ends were 2 bases for V and 7 bases for J; bases not matched to a gene: 4. The germline CDR1 and CDR2 sequences are MGHRA and YSYEKL. CDR3 DNA sequence: TGCGCCAGCAGCCAAATCAGGGGGCTGAATGAGCAGTTCTTC. Translating gives CASSQIRGLNEQFF.

A few counts support this clonotype. V is TRBV7-2 and J is TRBJ2-2, with a tentative D call TRBD1 (5 bases). CDR3 size: 14 residues. The V gene lost 0 bases and the J gene lost 5 bases, with 7 bases spanning the gap. Germline V gene lookup returns CDR1 SGHTA and CDR2 FQGNSA. CDR3 in DNA: TGTGCCAGCAGCTTAGCTAGGGGTACCGGGGAGCTGTTTTTT. Amino acid sequence: CASSLARGTGELFF. The full variable domain, its missing parts supplied by reference TRBV7-2 and TRBJ2-2, is GAGVSQSPSNKVTEKGKDVELRCDPISGHTALYWYRQSLGQGLEFLIYFQGNSAPDKSGLPSDRFSAERTGGSVSTLTIQRTQQEDSAVYLCASSLARGTGELFFGEGSRLTVL.

This clonotype was observed a handful of times. J is TRBJ2-7 and V is TRBV7-6; 7 bases agree with TRBD1. CDR3 length equals 14 residues. The J segment lost 2 bases and the V segment lost 4 bases, leaving 5 bases of the junction unmatched. Germline CDR1 is SGHVS and CDR2 is FNYEAQ. Here the CDR3 reads CASSSGQQAYEQYF. DNA of the CDR3: TGTGCCAGCAGCTCGGGACAGCAAGCCTACGAGCAGTACTTC.

This chain joins TRBV27 and TRBJ1-1; no firm D call. The germline CDR1 and CDR2 sequences are MNHEY and SMNVEV (reference sequence). V lost 4 bases and J 6 bases, leaving 18 bases between the germline ends. This CDR3 contains 15 residues. The CDR3 spells CASSSDGLGRAEAFF. CDR3 in DNA: TGTGCCAGCAGTTCCGACGGACTGGGGAGGGCTGAAGCTTTCTTT.

This clonotype showed up just a few times. The chain links TRBV20-1 to TRBJ2-7; 9 bases are shared with TRBD1. CDR1 DFQATT and CDR2 SNEGSKA come from the germline V gene (reference sequence). There are 14 residues in the CDR3. V lost 5 bases, J lost 4 bases, and 9 bases stayed unmatched. The CDR3 region is CSASRTGAPYEQYF. DNA of the CDR3: TGCAGTGCTTCCAGGACAGGGGCCCCTTACGAGCAGTACTTC.

The table lists this clonotype with a few counts. This sequence joins TRBV7-2 and TRBJ2-3; tentatively, D is TRBD2 (6 bases). Germline V gene sequence: CDR1 SGHTA, CDR2 FQGNSA. The V end was cut by 9 bases, the J end by 1 base, with 11 bases between. This CDR3 comprises 13 residues. The CDR3: CASGRFGTDTQYF. The DNA of the CDR3 is TGTGCCAGTGGGAGGTTCGGCACAGATACGCAGTATTTT. The full variable domain, in which reference TRBV7-2 and TRBJ2-3 provide the parts outside the CDR3, is GAGVSQSPSNKVTEKGKDVELRCDPISGHTALYWYRQSLGQGLEFLIYFQGNSAPDKSGLPSDRFSAERTGGSVSTLTIQRTQQEDSAVYLCASGRFGTDTQYFGPGTRLTVL.

The V call is TRBV29-1, the J call TRBJ2-5; D gene ambiguous. Trimming removed 0 bases at V and 1 base at J, with 6 bases between. This CDR3 has 13 amino acids. CDR1 SQVTM and CDR2 ANQGSEA come from the germline V gene. The CDR3 bases are TGCAGCGTTGAAGATACTGCCCAAGAGACCCAGTACTTC. This sequence encodes CSVEDTAQETQYF.

Comment on this clonotype: Being one base from a much bigger clone, this may be a read error. The genes are TRBV6-5 and TRBJ2-3; TRBD2 matches at 13 bases. Losses at the gene ends were 5 bases for V and 6 bases for J; bases not matched to a gene: 5. The CDR3 sequence is 15 residues long. CDR1 is MNHEY and CDR2 is SVGAGI in the germline V gene. CDR3 region: CASSGELAGGDTQYF. The DNA of the CDR3 is TGTGCCAGCAGTGGAGAACTAGCGGGAGGGGATACGCAGTATTTT.